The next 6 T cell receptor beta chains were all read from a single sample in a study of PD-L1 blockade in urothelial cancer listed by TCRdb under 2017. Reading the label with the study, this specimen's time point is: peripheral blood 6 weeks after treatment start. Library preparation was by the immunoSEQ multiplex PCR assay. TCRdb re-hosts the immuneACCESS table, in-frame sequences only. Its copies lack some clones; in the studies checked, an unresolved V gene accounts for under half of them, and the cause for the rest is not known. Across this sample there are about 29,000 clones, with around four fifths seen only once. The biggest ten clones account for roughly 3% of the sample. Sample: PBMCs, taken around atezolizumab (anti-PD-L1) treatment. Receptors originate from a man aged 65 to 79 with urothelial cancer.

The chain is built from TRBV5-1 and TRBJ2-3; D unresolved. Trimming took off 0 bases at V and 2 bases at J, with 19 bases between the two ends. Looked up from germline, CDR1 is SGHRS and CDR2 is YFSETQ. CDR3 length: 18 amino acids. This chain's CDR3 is CASSLGFPGSVNTDTQYF. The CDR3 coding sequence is TGCGCCAGCAGCTTGGGTTTTCCCGGGTCGGTAAACACAGATACGCAGTATTTT.

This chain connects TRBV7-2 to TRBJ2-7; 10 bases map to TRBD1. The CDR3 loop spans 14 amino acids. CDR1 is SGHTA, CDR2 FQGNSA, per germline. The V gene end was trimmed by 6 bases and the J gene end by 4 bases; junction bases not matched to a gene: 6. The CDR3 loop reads CASRRDRGPYEQYF. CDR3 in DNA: TGTGCCAGCAGGCGGGACAGGGGACCATACGAGCAGTACTTC.

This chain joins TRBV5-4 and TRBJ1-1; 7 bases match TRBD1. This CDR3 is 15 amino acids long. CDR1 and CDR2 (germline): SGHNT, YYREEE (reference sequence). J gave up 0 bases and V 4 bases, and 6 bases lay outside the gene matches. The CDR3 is CASSRDRPLNTEAFF. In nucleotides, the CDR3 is TGTGCCAGCAGCAGGGACAGACCTCTGAACACTGAAGCTTTCTTT.

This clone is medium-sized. The CDR3 reads CASSQATGTPGDTQYF. CDR3 bases: TGCGCCAGCAGCCAAGCGACAGGGACTCCAGGAGATACGCAGTATTTT. The chain uses TRBV4-3 and TRBJ2-3; D is possibly TRBD1 (7 bases). Germline-derived CDR1 and CDR2 are LGHNA and YSLEER. The CDR3 is 16 residues long. Trimming left V 1 base short and J 5 bases short, with 16 bases between.

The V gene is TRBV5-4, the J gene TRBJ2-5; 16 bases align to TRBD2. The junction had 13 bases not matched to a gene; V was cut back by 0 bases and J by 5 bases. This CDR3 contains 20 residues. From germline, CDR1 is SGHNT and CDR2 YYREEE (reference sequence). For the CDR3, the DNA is TGTGCCAGCAGCTTGGCCCGGGGGACTAGCGGGAGGGCCGGTGGGGAGACCCAGTACTTC. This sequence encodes CASSLARGTSGRAGGETQYF.

CDR3 amino acids: CASTRVRGNTEAFF. The CDR3 DNA sequence: TGTGCCAGCACGAGGGTCAGGGGGAACACTGAAGCTTTCTTT. The genes are TRBV2 and TRBJ1-1; possible D gene TRBD1, 6 bases. The V gene's germline CDR1 is SNHLY and CDR2 FYNNEI. The CDR3 has 14 residues. V was pared by 7 bases and J by 1 base, with 13 bases between.